These 15 T cell receptor beta chains came from one sample sequenced in a study of T-cell reconstitution after alpha-beta-depleted transplantation in children. Unique molecular identifiers were built into the TCRbeta library. TCRdb itself ran the PCR reads through MiXCR, one entry per CDR3 protein. The sample lists a few hundred thousand distinct CDR3 sequences; about a quarter were seen once. The sample was PBMCs, mostly from graft donor cells, taken 180 days after TCRalphabeta/CD19-depleted stem cell transplant. All receptors derive from a male patient younger than 18 who had a stem cell transplant for acute lymphoblastic leukemia, so the T cells may come from the graft donor.

This clonotype turned up a few times. The chain employs TRBV5-1 and TRBJ2-1; the D is unclear. Germline CDR1 is SGHRS and CDR2 is YFSETQ. The V end lost 1 base, the J end lost 4 bases, and 12 bases lay between the germline ends. The length of the CDR3 is 15 residues. The chain's CDR3 is CASSLYPGNYNEQFF. CDR3 in DNA: TGCGCCAGCAGCTTGTATCCAGGTAATTACAATGAGCAGTTCTTC.

This clonotype was detected ten times or more. The chain employs TRBV20-1 and TRBJ2-7, with TRBD2 matching 7 bases. Losses at the gene ends were 4 bases for V and 3 bases for J; bases not matched to a gene: 15. The germline V gene has CDR1 DFQATT and CDR2 SNEGSKA (reference sequence). The CDR3 length is 16 residues. The CDR3 sequence: CSATNRMSGDIYEQYF. The CDR3 coding sequence is TGCAGTGCTACGAACCGGATGAGCGGGGATATCTACGAGCAGTACTTC.

V gene TRBV5-1 combines with J gene TRBJ2-7; D uncertain. The CDR3 covers 11 residues. Germline values: CDR1 SGHRS, CDR2 YFSETQ. The germline V and J ends were trimmed by 3 bases and 8 bases, with 9 bases remaining between them. The CDR3 loop is CASSYRGKQYF. Written as DNA, the CDR3 is TGCGCCAGCAGCTATCGAGGAAAGCAGTACTTC. Supplemented by reference TRBV5-1 and TRBJ2-7, the full variable domain reads KAGVTQTPRYLIKTRGQQVTLSCSPISGHRSVSWYQQTPGQGLQFLFEYFSETQRNKGNFPGRFSGRQFSNSRSEMNVSTLELGDSALYLCASSYRGKQYFGPGTRLTVT.

There are many counts of this clonotype. This sequence joins TRBV5-1 and TRBJ2-1, with 8 bases matching TRBD2. Germline V gene sequence: CDR1 SGHRS, CDR2 YFSETQ. The CDR3 covers 15 residues. Trimming removed 4 bases from V and 4 bases from J; junction bases left unmatched: 7. The CDR3 is CASSRGLARYNEQFF. As DNA, the CDR3 is TGCGCCAGCAGCCGCGGACTAGCCCGGTACAATGAGCAGTTCTTC. The full variable domain, its missing parts supplied by reference TRBV5-1 and TRBJ2-1, is KAGVTQTPRYLIKTRGQQVTLSCSPISGHRSVSWYQQTPGQGLQFLFEYFSETQRNKGNFPGRFSGRQFSNSRSEMNVSTLELGDSALYLCASSRGLARYNEQFFGPGTRLTVL.

V and J are TRBV7-9 and TRBJ1-4, with D hard to call. The germline gives CDR1 SEHNR, CDR2 FQNEAQ (reference sequence). V lost 1 base and J lost 0, with 12 bases in between. The CDR3 sequence is 17 residues long. CDR3 in amino acids: CASSLGGGAATNEKLFF. CDR3 DNA sequence: TGTGCCAGCAGCTTAGGCGGAGGTGCAGCAACTAATGAAAAACTGTTTTTT. The variable domain in full, with the rest retrieved from reference TRBV7-9 and TRBJ1-4, is DTGVSQNPRHKITKRGQNVTFRCDPISEHNRLYWYRQTLGQGPEFLTYFQNEAQLEKSRLLSDRFSAERPKGSFSTLEIQRTEQGDSAMYLCASSLGGGAATNEKLFFGSGTQLSVL.

V is TRBV13 and J is TRBJ1-2; D is unresolved. In germline, CDR1 is PRHDT, CDR2 FYEKMQ (reference sequence). The CDR3 runs 14 residues. V was shortened by 5 bases and J by 1 base, with 11 bases between the two germline ends. CDR3 nucleotides: TGTGCCAGCAGCCCCAGACTCAATAACTATGGCTACACCTTC. It encodes CASSPRLNNYGYTF. The entire variable domain, with the rest obtained from reference TRBV13 and TRBJ1-2, is as follows: AAGVIQSPRHLIKEKRETATLKCYPIPRHDTVYWYQQGPGQDPQFLISFYEKMQSDKGSIPDRFSAQQFSDYHSELNMSSLELGDSALYFCASSPRLNNYGYTFGSGTRLTVV.

The chain uses TRBV19 and TRBJ1-5, with 10 bases that match TRBD1. Germline loops: CDR1 LNHDA, CDR2 SQIVND (reference sequence). The junction had 9 bases not matched to a gene; V was cut back by 5 bases and J by 2 bases. This CDR3 comprises 17 residues. The CDR3 DNA reads TGTGCCAGTAGTCCCGGGACAGGGGTAATTGGCAATCAGCCCCAGCATTTT. The encoded protein is CASSPGTGVIGNQPQHF.

The rearrangement joins TRBV6-1 to TRBJ2-7; D unclear. Trimming took off 6 bases at V and 2 bases at J, with 11 bases between the two ends. Germline-derived CDR1 and CDR2 are MNHNS and SASEGT. This CDR3 comprises 13 residues. CDR3 DNA: TGTGCCAGCAGGCACATGGTTACCTACGAGCAGTACTTC. This translates into CASRHMVTYEQYF.

In DNA, the CDR3 is TGTGCCAGCAGCGTGGGGCAGGGGGTCGGGAATGAGCAGTTCTTC. Its translation is CASSVGQGVGNEQFF. The chain carries TRBV9 and TRBJ2-1; 7 bases are shared with TRBD1. Looked up from germline, CDR1 is SGDLS and CDR2 is YYNGEE. After removal of 2 bases from V and 7 bases from J, the junction contained 9 bases not matched to a gene. The CDR3 runs 15 residues.

This rearrangement joins TRBV5-6 to TRBJ2-3, with TRBD1 identical over 7 bases. The CDR3 extends over 16 amino acids. Germline-derived CDR1 and CDR2 are SGHDT and YYEEEE. V was clipped by 3 bases and J by 4 bases; unmatched bases: 11. In DNA form, the CDR3 reads TGTGCCAGCAGCTCCTGGACAGGAACTAGGGCAGATACGCAGTATTTT. Encoded protein: CASSSWTGTRADTQYF.

This clonotype was counted many times. The rearrangement links TRBV7-2 to TRBJ2-7, with 11 positions matching TRBD2. The CDR3 runs 16 residues. V trimming: 5 bases; J trimming: 4 bases; junction bases outside the gene matches: 10. Looked up from germline, CDR1 is SGHTA and CDR2 is FQGNSA. The CDR3 protein is CASSALGLADFYEQYF. The CDR3 nucleotides read TGTGCCAGCAGCGCTTTGGGACTAGCGGATTTTTACGAGCAGTACTTC.

The V and J genes are TRBV28 and TRBJ2-7; D unclear. CDR1 and CDR2 (germline): MDHEN, SYDVKM. CDR3 length equals 13 residues. V dropped 7 bases and J dropped 2 bases, with 12 bases sitting between them. CDR3 DNA sequence: TGTGCCAGCACCCCAGCCCCAGCCTACGAGCAGTACTTC. Its protein product is CASTPAPAYEQYF.

V usage is TRBV27 and J usage is TRBJ2-3; D not certain. CDR1 and CDR2 (germline): MNHEY, SMNVEV (reference sequence). CDR3 length: 15 amino acids. V shed 2 bases and J shed 0 bases, with 9 bases lying between them. The CDR3 DNA sequence: TGTGCCAGCAGTTTACTCCTCTCTAGCACAGATACGCAGTATTTT. Residues: CASSLLLSSTDTQYF.

This clonotype was found once. The chain combines TRBV4-1 with TRBJ2-3; D unclear. CDR3 length: 16 amino acids. From germline, CDR1 is MGHRA and CDR2 YSYEKL. V was cut by 0 bases and J by 0 bases, with 10 bases left in between. The CDR3 spells CASSQESAPSTDTQYF. The DNA for the CDR3 is TGCGCCAGCAGCCAAGAATCAGCGCCTAGCACAGATACGCAGTATTTT.

J is TRBJ2-1 and V is TRBV20-1, with 11 bases fitting TRBD2. CDR1 and CDR2 (germline): DFQATT, SNEGSKA (reference sequence). The CDR3 contains 14 residues. Losses at the gene ends were 1 base for V and 15 bases for J; bases not matched to a gene: 11. The CDR3: CSARAIAGGPVLFF. The CDR3 bases are TGCAGTGCTAGAGCTATAGCGGGAGGGCCAGTGCTGTTCTTC.